One sample yielded the 13 T cell receptor beta chains listed below, sequenced in a study of OX40 agonist ivuxolimab in advanced cancers. TCRdb keeps only in-frame clones here, not all; method: immunoSEQ multiplex PCR. The table has around 77,000 clones, 85% seen once. Sequencing was performed on CD4+ or CD8+ T cells sorted from blood, taken in a trial of the OX40 agonist ivuxolimab. Every receptor here comes from an adult with an advanced solid tumor such as melanoma, head and neck, liver or kidney cancer.

V gene TRBV5-1 combines with J gene TRBJ2-3, with 16 bases that match TRBD2. CDR1 is SGHRS and CDR2 is YFSETQ in the germline V gene. Unmatched junction bases numbered 5, after V lost 0 bases and J lost 4 bases. The length of the CDR3 is 18 residues. The CDR3: CASSLAPGLAGGADTQYF. In DNA, the CDR3 is TGCGCCAGCAGCTTGGCCCCGGGACTAGCGGGGGGGGCAGATACGCAGTATTTT. The entire variable domain, with the rest obtained from reference TRBV5-1 and TRBJ2-3, is as follows: KAGVTQTPRYLIKTRGQQVTLSCSPISGHRSVSWYQQTPGQGLQFLFEYFSETQRNKGNFPGRFSGRQFSNSRSEMNVSTLELGDSALYLCASSLAPGLAGGADTQYFGPGTRLTVL.

This sequence joins TRBV6-5 and TRBJ1-4; D gene ambiguous. The CDR3 has 13 amino acids. The V and J ends lost 2 bases and 4 bases respectively, with 5 bases between them. Germline V lookup: CDR1 MNHEY, CDR2 SVGAGI. Written as DNA, the CDR3 is TGTGCCAGCAGTTACATGGGTAATGAAAAACTGTTTTTT. This codes for CASSYMGNEKLFF.

The chain employs TRBV19 and TRBJ2-1; D possibly matches TRBD1 or TRBD2 (5 bases each). CDR1 LNHDA and CDR2 SQIVND come from the germline V gene (reference sequence). The germline V and J ends were trimmed by 4 bases and 10 bases, with 8 bases remaining between them. This CDR3 has 11 residues. CDR3 bases: TGTGCCAGTAGTACCCGGGACGAGCAGTTCTTC. Protein sequence: CASSTRDEQFF.

The chain links TRBV18 to TRBJ2-5; the match to TRBD2 covers 9 bases. The CDR3 loop spans 17 amino acids. Losses at the gene ends were 6 bases for V and 2 bases for J; bases not matched to a gene: 13. Germline CDR1 is KGHSH and CDR2 is LQKENI. The DNA of the CDR3 is TGTGCCAGCTCCCTTTCAGGGAGCGGGGGGATACAAGAGACCCAGTACTTC. Its translation is CASSLSGSGGIQETQYF.

This sequence joins TRBV4-3 and TRBJ1-1, with unresolved D. The CDR3 is made up of 15 amino acids. The V gene's germline CDR1 is LGHNA and CDR2 YSLEER. V was clipped by 1 base and J by 3 bases, with 12 bases between them. CDR3 nucleotide sequence: TGCGCCAGCAGCCAAGGTTGGCCCGCGGACACTGAAGCTTTCTTT. Its protein is CASSQGWPADTEAFF.

The rearrangement links TRBV5-5 to TRBJ2-4, with D possibly being TRBD1 or TRBD2 (5 bases each). V was pared by 1 base and J by 2 bases, with 7 bases between. Germline V lookup: CDR1 SGHKS, CDR2 YYEKEE (reference sequence). This CDR3 comprises 14 residues. CDR3 region: CASSLWGSKNIQYF. In DNA, the CDR3 is TGTGCCAGCAGCTTGTGGGGGTCCAAAAACATTCAGTACTTC. Full variable domain (remainder filled in from reference TRBV5-5 and TRBJ2-4): DAGVTQSPTHLIKTRGQQVTLRCSPISGHKSVSWYQQVLGQGPQFIFQYYEKEERGRGNFPDRFSARQFPNYSSELNVNALLLGDSALYLCASSLWGSKNIQYFGAGTRLSVL.

The chain has TRBV2 and TRBJ1-4; unclear D gene. Germline V gene lookup returns CDR1 SNHLY and CDR2 FYNNEI. CDR3 size: 11 residues. Between the trimmed V and J ends, which lost 8 bases and 9 bases, there was a span of 10 bases. Here the CDR3 DNA reads TGTGCCAGCGAGGGCAGACAAAAACTGTTTTTT. Protein sequence: CASEGRQKLFF.

The sample holds one count of this clone. The rearrangement joins TRBV5-1 to TRBJ2-1; unclear D gene. Germline CDR1 is SGHRS and CDR2 is YFSETQ. V lost 0 bases, J lost 8 bases, and 15 bases lay in between. This CDR3 comprises 15 residues. The CDR3 DNA sequence: TGCGCCAGCAGCTTGGTCGGGTGGGAAGGCGATGAGCAGTTCTTC. This translates into CASSLVGWEGDEQFF.

The CDR3, as DNA: TGTGCTAGTGGTTTGGGGGACAGCTCTGGAAACACCATATATTTT. Translated, it gives CASGLGDSSGNTIYF. This chain joins TRBV12-5 and TRBJ1-3; 7 bases are a match to TRBD1. V gave up 1 base and J gave up 0 bases; unmatched junction bases: 0. The CDR3 is 15 residues long. Looked up from germline, CDR1 is LGHNT and CDR2 is FRNRAP.

The chain combines TRBV19 with TRBJ1-4; D remains unclear. CDR1 and CDR2 from the germline V gene are LNHDA and SQIVND (reference sequence). Trimming took 7 bases from V and 6 from J, leaving 15 bases between them. There are 14 residues in the CDR3. CDR3 sequence reads: CASTFVAGYEKLFF. The CDR3 nucleotides are TGTGCCAGTACGTTCGTAGCGGGTTATGAAAAACTGTTTTTT. The whole variable domain, remainder taken from reference TRBV19 and TRBJ1-4, is DGGITQSPKYLFRKEGQNVTLSCEQNLNHDAMYWYRQDPGQGLRLIYYSQIVNDFQKGDIAEGYSVSREKKESFPLTVTSAQKNPTAFYLCASTFVAGYEKLFFGSGTQLSVL.

The chain couples TRBV9 to TRBJ1-2; D not certain. CDR1 is SGDLS, CDR2 YYNGEE, per germline. This CDR3 has 14 residues. V was trimmed by 0 bases and J by 8 bases, leaving 14 bases between them. The CDR3 is CASSVETGIRGYTF. The CDR3 DNA sequence: TGTGCCAGCAGCGTAGAGACGGGGATCAGGGGCTACACCTTC. The whole variable domain, remainder taken from reference TRBV9 and TRBJ1-2, is DSGVTQTPKHLITATGQRVTLRCSPRSGDLSVYWYQQSLDQGLQFLIQYYNGEERAKGNILERFSAQQFPDLHSELNLSSLELGDSALYFCASSVETGIRGYTFGSGTRLTVV.

V is TRBV7-2 and J is TRBJ1-1; TRBD1 is a possible D gene (5 bases). CDR1 and CDR2 from the germline V gene are SGHTA and FQGNSA. The V gene lost 5 bases and the J gene lost 1 base, with 8 bases spanning the gap. This CDR3 is built from 13 residues. In nucleotides, the CDR3 is TGTGCCAGCAGCCCACAGGAGAACACTGAAGCTTTCTTT. It encodes CASSPQENTEAFF.

The chain combines TRBV11-2 with TRBJ2-2, with 7 nucleotides matching TRBD1. Germline values: CDR1 SGHAT, CDR2 FQNNGV. V lost 4 bases, J lost 0 bases, and 5 bases stayed unmatched. The CDR3 is 16 residues long. The DNA of the CDR3 is TGTGCCAGCAGCTCCCAGACAGGGACGAACACCGGGGAGCTGTTTTTT. This gives the protein CASSSQTGTNTGELFF.